The present TCR beta chain was sequenced within a study of cytomegalovirus exposure and HLA in healthy donors. Whole-study results and caveats: Presence/absence analyses took donor sequencing depth as roughly uniform.

In the case of this clone: Its antigen is still unknown.

Trimming took 6 bases from V and 1 from J, leaving 6 bases between them. The CDR3 length is 13 residues. Germline loops: CDR1 MNHEY, CDR2 SMNVEV (reference sequence). PCR used 60 Vbeta primers and 13 Jbeta primers. TCRdb's copy holds only in-frame clones and misses some; the assay was immunoSEQ multiplex PCR. This repertoire includes some 150,000 clones. The V call is TRBV27, the J call TRBJ2-2; D unresolved. The specimen was PBMCs. This sequence originates from a woman aged 18-29 years in good health and CMV-seropositive. The CDR3 protein is CASRLLNTGELFF. The DNA of the CDR3 is TGTGCCAGCAGACTCTTGAACACCGGGGAGCTGTTTTTT.